These T cell receptor beta chains were read from a single sample in a study of glioma-infiltrating T cells. TCRdb analysed the multiplex PCR reads with MiXCR anew, one entry per CDR3 protein. Here the sample spans around 390,000 distinct CDR3 sequences, roughly two fifths being singletons. Sequencing was performed on glioma tissue, nonneoplastic brain tissue, or PBMCs (not recorded which). These receptors were collected from a human donor with low-grade glioma or glioblastoma, undergoing nonglioma brain surgery, or in good health (not recorded which). The CDR3 runs from the conserved cysteine through the conserved F or W. Each record gives: J gene, V gene, CDR3 protein.

>TRBJ1-3|TRBV14
CASSHGATSGNTIYF
>TRBJ2-3|TRBV12-3/TRBV12-4
CASSVESGRTDTQYF
>TRBJ2-2|TRBV7-2
CASRTLPDWEGTGELFF
>TRBJ2-1|TRBV4-1
CASSPTGLAGSYNEQFF
>TRBJ2-7|TRBV2
CASGTRGYRYEQYF
>TRBJ1-1|TRBV2
CASRGQFNTEAFF
>TRBJ2-1|TRBV20-1
CSALFRGGPYEQFF
>TRBJ1-1|TRBV18
CASSQGVETEAFF
>TRBJ1-1|TRBV29-1
CSVGVGQFVAEAFF
>TRBJ2-1|TRBV25-1
CANSTPRFKGLAAAAEQFF
>TRBJ1-3|TRBV28
CASSSRSIRYRGHGNTIYF
>TRBJ1-1|TRBV7-2
CAPAGICLNTEALF
>TRBJ1-5|TRBV10-3
CAVSERTGGRGQPQHF
>TRBJ2-3|TRBV11-3
CASSLDSDTTQYF
>TRBJ2-3|TRBV14
CASSPWTSGRPRSAQYF
>TRBJ1-5|TRBV5-8
CASSLTWDQPQHF
>TRBJ2-1|TRBV6-1
CASSEERTSISRYNEQFF
>TRBJ1-1|TRBV28
CASSLRGVLNTEAFF
>TRBJ2-3|TRBV15
CATSRPGQSTDTQYF
>TRBJ2-1|TRBV4-3
CASSQDQGALNEQFF
>TRBJ2-7|TRBV15
CATSRTTLTGSYEQYF
>TRBJ2-1|TRBV6-1
CASSEWQETYNEQFF
>TRBJ1-3|TRBV6-6
CASSYSGANSGNTIYF
>TRBJ1-2|TRBV6-5
CASSFTGYNYGCTF
>TRBJ2-1|TRBV2
CASSEYGQIAIGQFF
>TRBJ1-2|TRBV18
CASPPTRDGYTF
>TRBJ1-1|TRBV6-5
CASSYSRGLNTEAFF
>TRBJ1-3|TRBV10-3
CAISEFPGRAIYF
>TRBJ1-1|TRBV19
CASSLGARNTEAFF
>TRBJ2-3|TRBV4-1
CASSQELADTQYF
>TRBJ1-1|TRBV27
CASHRELNTEAFF
>TRBJ1-1|TRBV28
CASTPGSRNTEAFF
>TRBJ2-7|TRBV4-1
CASSQPAGGPYEQYF
>TRBJ2-3|TRBV18
CASSPLRESEDTQYF
>TRBJ2-7|TRBV6-2/TRBV6-3
CASKGHLAPDYEQYF